Below are 12 T cell receptor beta chains sequenced from a single sample in a study of CD8+ T cells in alopecia areata. Markers used for sorting pooled cutaneous lymph node cells were CD4, CD8alpha, NKG2D, NKG2ACE and others. Reverse transcribed after extraction, RNA yielded cDNA as the sequencing template. The data were produced by immunoSEQ multiplex PCR, yet TCRdb's version contains in-frame clones alone and is incomplete. The table lists about 270,000 clones, with no singletons. The source material was CD4+ T cells sorted from a lymph node. Receptors were obtained from a C3H/HeJ mouse with alopecia areata. The strain's MHC type: H2-k.

This clone was observed a few times. Germline and genes here are mouse. Read coverage stops 4 residues before the CDR3 terminus; the germline J gene supplies the remainder. The same CDR3 can be traced to other DNA sequences in this sample. J is TRBJ2-7 and V is TRBV13-1; TRBD1 might be the D (5 bases). Trimming pared 3 bases from V and 0 bases from J, leaving 7 bases between. The CDR3 is 13 amino acids. CDR1 is NSHNY and CDR2 is SYGAGN in the germline V gene. The CDR3 bases that were read are TGTGCCAGCAGTGTGACAGCCTCCTAT. This encodes CASSVTASY. The whole CDR3 sequence is CASSVTASYEQYF.

Turning to this clone: Gene names are mouse gene names. The sequence runs out 4 residues before the end of the CDR3; the remainder is reconstructed from the germline J gene. This rearrangement joins TRBV31 to TRBJ1-2; 7 bases line up with TRBD1. The CDR3 is 16 amino acids. Germline CDR1 is GKSSPN and CDR2 is SITVG. V dropped 0 bases and J dropped 0; count of bases not matched to a gene: 7. The CDR3 DNA, read in part, is TGTGCCTGGAGTCTAGCCCCCGGGACAGCAAACTCC. Translating it yields CAWSLAPGTANS. From start to end, the CDR3 is CAWSLAPGTANSDYTF.

This clone has a handful of counts. Germline and genes here are mouse. The CDR3 end is not reached by the read, which stops 3 residues before it; the germline J gene fills it in. Other DNA sequences within the sample encode an identical CDR3. The chain employs TRBV19 and TRBJ1-6; possible D gene TRBD1, 6 bases. TRBJ1-6 is treated as an ORF (open reading frame) with a function not yet certain. The CDR3 is made up of 15 amino acids. V lost 1 base and J 7 bases, leaving 12 bases between the germline ends. The V gene's germline CDR1 is FNHDT and CDR2 SITEND (reference sequence). The CDR3 spells CASSITRGGNSPLYF. The DNA read from the CDR3 is TGTGCCAGCAGTATAACCAGGGGAGGGAATTCGCCC.

As concerns this clone: Gene names and germline match the mouse. The read halts 4 residues ahead of the CDR3 end, with the missing end drawn from the germline J gene. This rearrangement joins TRBV14 to TRBJ2-7; 11 bases agree with TRBD2. V lost 4 bases and J lost 1; bases outside the gene matches: 1. This CDR3 region has 14 residues. In germline, CDR1 is SGHDT, CDR2 FRDEAV. The CDR3: CASSGTGGSYEQYF. The sequenced CDR3 bases are TGTGCCAGCAGTGGGACTGGGGGATCCTAT. Together with reference TRBV14 and TRBJ2-7, the CDR3 gives the full variable domain: EAGVTQSPRYAVLQEGQAVSFWCDPISGHDTLYWYQQPRDQGPQLLVYFRDEAVIDNSQLPSDRFSAVRPKGTNSTLKIQSAKQGDTATYLCASSGTGGSYEQYFGPGTRLTVL.

Remarks on this clone: Mouse names are used for the genes. The DNA ends 4 residues before the CDR3 does, and the rest of the CDR3 is filled in from the germline J gene. The identical CDR3 is also encoded by other nucleotide sequences in the sample. The genes are TRBV19 and TRBJ2-2; D may be TRBD2 (5 bases). The CDR3 length is 15 residues. CDR1 and CDR2 (germline): FNHDT, SITEND (reference sequence). Trimming took off 2 bases at V and 0 bases at J, with 8 bases between the two ends. The CDR3 is CASSIWGANTGQLYF. The sequenced part of the CDR3 DNA is TGTGCCAGCAGTATTTGGGGAGCAAACACCGGG.

In this sample, this clone turned up many times. Mouse gene names and germline throughout. The read stops 3 residues short of the end of the CDR3; the missing end is completed from the germline J gene. Other DNA sequences within the sample encode an identical CDR3. The J gene is TRBJ1-6, the V gene TRBV19; TRBD1 aligns across 7 bases. TRBJ1-6 is noted as an ORF with a role that remains uncertain. The CDR3 consists of 14 residues. The V gene end was trimmed by 4 bases and the J gene end by 7 bases; junction bases not matched to a gene: 5. Germline V gives CDR1 FNHDT, CDR2 SITEND (reference sequence). The CDR3 reads CASSPDRVNSPLYF. CDR3 DNA, as far as it was read: TGTGCCAGCAGTCCAGACAGGGTCAATTCGCCC.

Worth noting for this clone: The genes and germline here are from mouse. The CDR3 end lies 4 residues beyond the end of the read and is filled in from the germline J gene. The rearrangement links TRBV5 to TRBJ1-2, with D perhaps matching TRBD1 (6 bases). V gave up 0 bases and J gave up 3 bases, with 14 bases separating them. The CDR3 contains 16 residues. Per germline, CDR1 LGHNA and CDR2 YNLKQL (reference sequence). CDR3 DNA, as far as it was read: TGTGCCAGCAGCCAAGATCTTGGGGGGCTAGACTCC. This sequence encodes CASSQDLGGLDS. The complete CDR3 protein is CASSQDLGGLDSDYTF.

This clone turned up a few times. Mouse germline and gene names are used. The CDR3 extends 4 residues past the end of the read, so its final part is completed from the germline J gene. This rearrangement joins TRBV13-1 to TRBJ2-3; 11 nucleotides line up with TRBD2. Germline V gene sequence: CDR1 NSHNY, CDR2 SYGAGN. CDR3 length equals 16 residues. J gave up 0 bases and V 8 bases, and 8 bases lay outside the gene matches. The CDR3 bases that were read are TGTGCCAGGAGGACTGGGGGGCCCACTAGTGCAGAA. It translates to CARRTGGPTSAE. The CDR3 reads in full as CARRTGGPTSAETLYF.

On this clone: Genes and germline come from the mouse. The read stops 4 residues short of the end of the CDR3; the missing end is completed from the germline J gene. The chain has TRBV31 and TRBJ2-5; a weak D match, TRBD2 (7 bases). Trimming removed 1 base from V and 3 bases from J, with 11 bases in between. Germline-derived CDR1 and CDR2 are GKSSPN and SITVG. There are 14 residues in the CDR3. The sequenced part of the CDR3 DNA is TGTGCCTGGAGTCGGGGGGCGCGACAAGAC. Protein: CAWSRGARQD. Given in full, the CDR3 is CAWSRGARQDTQYF. Using reference TRBV31 and TRBJ2-5 for the parts outside the CDR3, the full variable domain is AQTIHQWPVAEIKAVGSPLSLGCTIKGKSSPNLYWYWQATGGTLQQLFYSITVGQVESVVQLNLSASRPKDDQFILSTEKLLLSHSGFYLCAWSRGARQDTQYFGPGTRLLVL.

Notes on this clone: The listed genes are named as in mouse. The sequenced fragment ends 4 residues before the CDR3 boundary, so the rest is inferred from the germline J gene. This chain connects TRBV13-1 to TRBJ2-1, with TRBD2 matching 8 bases. The CDR3 consists of 14 residues. Germline V CDR1 and CDR2: NSHNY, SYGAGN. The V and J ends lost 3 bases and 3 bases, in that order; junction bases with no gene match: 2. CDR3: CASSGLGTYAEQFF. Incomplete CDR3 DNA: TGTGCCAGCAGTGGACTGGGGACCTATGCT.

This clone has a handful of counts. Mouse names are used for the genes. The sequence runs out 4 residues before the end of the CDR3; the remainder is reconstructed from the germline J gene. The chain carries TRBV19 and TRBJ1-1; a possible D gene is TRBD1 (5 bases). The CDR3 contains 14 residues. V was clipped by 3 bases and J by 0 bases, with 9 bases between them. The germline V gene has CDR1 FNHDT and CDR2 SITEND (reference sequence). The CDR3 DNA, read in part, is TGTGCCAGCAGTAAAGACAGCTCAAACACA. Its protein product is CASSKDSSNT. The whole CDR3 sequence reads CASSKDSSNTEVFF.

This clone has just a few counts. All gene names here are mouse names. The missing CDR3 end, 4 residues past where the read stops, is filled in from the germline J gene. V usage is TRBV13-2 and J usage is TRBJ2-4; D gene unclear. The CDR3 runs 14 residues. V was shortened by 0 bases and J by 0 bases, with 5 bases between the two germline ends. CDR1 and CDR2 from the germline V gene are NNHNN and SYGAGS (reference sequence). The CDR3 is CASGDVRSQNTLYF. CDR3 DNA (partial): TGTGCCAGCGGTGATGTCAGGAGTCAAAAC.